The T cell receptor (beta chain) under discussion was sequenced for a study of CD8 T cells in ankylosing spondylitis. Study-wide results and caveats: Ankylosing spondylitis blood appeared to carry a characteristic TCR beta motif of several highly homologous variants.

TCRdb redid the calling of the 5' RACE reads with MiXCR, one entry per CDR3 protein. The table shows roughly 150,000 distinct CDR3 sequences, with roughly 10% occurring only once. This clonotype came up a few times. Its antigen is not identified. The germline CDR1 and CDR2 sequences are MNHEY and SVGEGT. V was cut by 2 bases and J by 3 bases, with 11 bases left in between. The length of the CDR3 is 15 residues. V gene TRBV6-2 or TRBV6-3 combines with J gene TRBJ2-1; unclear D gene. The clonotype was recovered from a female donor with ankylosing spondylitis or in good health (not recorded which). The specimen was blood, either unsorted or a sorted T cell fraction (not recorded which). The CDR3 loop reads CASSYTNSGYNEQFF. The CDR3 nucleotides are TGTGCCAGCAGTTACACTAACAGTGGCTACAATGAGCAGTTCTTC.